A selection of T cell receptor beta chains follows, all from one sample in a study of blood T cells in healthy people across ages. TCRdb called the 5' RACE reads again in MiXCR, with one record for every CDR3 protein. The data contain 1.5 million to 2 million distinct CDR3 sequences, roughly 27% of them singletons. Input material: blood. The receptor source for this set is a woman aged 25 to 45 in good health. Each CDR3 is given with its conserved first and last residue. A D gene is named only where the DNA matches it firmly. Where a row states a size, it is once, few, many or the class of an expanded clone; other rows omit it.

CASSAGLAINNEQFF	TGTGCCAGCAGCGCAGGACTAGCAATAAACAATGAGCAGTTCTTC	TRBD2	TRBV9	.	TRBJ2-1
CASSTTGPTNEKLFF	TGTGCCAGCAGTACCACAGGGCCAACTAATGAAAAACTGTTTTTT	.	TRBV28	few	TRBJ1-4
CASSLGDTSEQYF	TGCGCCAGCAGCTTGGGGGACACGAGCGAGCAGTACTTC	.	TRBV5-1	.	TRBJ2-7
CASSPSSSYNEQFF	TGTGCCAGCAGTCCCTCGAGCTCCTACAATGAGCAGTTCTTC	.	TRBV14	many	TRBJ2-1
CASSWEGRSYNEQFF	TGCGCCAGCAGCTGGGAGGGCCGCTCCTACAATGAGCAGTTCTTC	TRBD2	TRBV5-1	many	TRBJ2-1
CASSRWTSGGSNIQYF	TGCGCCAGCAGCCGGTGGACTAGCGGGGGGTCCAACATTCAGTACTTC	TRBD2	TRBV5-1	.	TRBJ2-4
CASTLGREQYF	TGCGCCAGCACCCTCGGAAGGGAGCAGTACTTC	.	TRBV5-1	many	TRBJ2-7
CSAWKLGENNYGYTF	TGCAGTGCTTGGAAGTTGGGAGAAAATAACTATGGCTACACCTTC	.	TRBV20-1	many	TRBJ1-2
CASSFIRAYGYTF	TGTGCCAGCAGTTTTATCCGCGCCTATGGCTACACCTTC	.	TRBV12-3/TRBV12-4	.	TRBJ1-2
CASSEQGTGLADTQYF	TGTGCCAGCAGTGAGCAAGGGACAGGGTTGGCAGATACGCAGTATTTT	TRBD1	TRBV2	few	TRBJ2-3
CSVEGGTGRNIQYF	TGCAGCGTTGAAGGGGGGACGGGCAGAAACATTCAGTACTTC	.	TRBV29-1	.	TRBJ2-4
CSSEGVGDSLTPSYNEQFF	TGCAGCTCCGAGGGGGTGGGGGACTCCCTAACTCCCTCCTACAATGAGCAGTTCTTC	.	TRBV29-1	.	TRBJ2-1
CATSRPEDTQYF	TGTGCCACCAGCAGACCCGAAGATACGCAGTATTTT	.	TRBV15	.	TRBJ2-3
CASSKDREAGYEQYF	TGTGCCAGCAGCAAAGACAGGGAGGCGGGCTACGAGCAGTACTTC	.	TRBV27	many	TRBJ2-7
CASSLKWDPLPDTQYF	TGCGCCAGCAGCCTGAAATGGGACCCACTGCCCGATACGCAGTATTTT	.	TRBV4-1	.	TRBJ2-3
CASSLNSGQGHEQYF	TGTGCCAGCAGCTTAAACTCAGGACAGGGACACGAGCAGTACTTC	TRBD1	TRBV7-9	.	TRBJ2-7
CASSLYRDRFYEQYF	TGTGCCAGCAGCCTTTACCGGGACAGGTTCTACGAGCAGTACTTC	TRBD1	TRBV27	many	TRBJ2-7